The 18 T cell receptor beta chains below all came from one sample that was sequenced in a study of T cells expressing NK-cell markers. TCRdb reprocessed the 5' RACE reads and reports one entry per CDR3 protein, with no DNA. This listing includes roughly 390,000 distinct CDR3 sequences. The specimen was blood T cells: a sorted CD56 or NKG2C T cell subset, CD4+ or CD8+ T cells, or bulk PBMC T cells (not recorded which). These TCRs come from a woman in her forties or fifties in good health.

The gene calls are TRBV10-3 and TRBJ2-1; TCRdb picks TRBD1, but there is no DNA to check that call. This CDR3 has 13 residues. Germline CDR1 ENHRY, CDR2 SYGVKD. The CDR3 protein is CAIRGQGLDEQFF.

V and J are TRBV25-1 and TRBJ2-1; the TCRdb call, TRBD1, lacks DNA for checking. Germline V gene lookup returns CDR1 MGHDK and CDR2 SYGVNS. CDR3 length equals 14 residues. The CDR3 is CASSGDRRYNEQFF.

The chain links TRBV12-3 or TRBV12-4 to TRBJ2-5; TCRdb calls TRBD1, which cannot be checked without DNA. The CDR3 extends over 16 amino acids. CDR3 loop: CASSLRDPLVRETQYF.

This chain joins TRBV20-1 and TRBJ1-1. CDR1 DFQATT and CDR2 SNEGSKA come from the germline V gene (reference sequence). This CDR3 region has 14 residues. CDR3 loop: CSARGGRMNTEAFF.

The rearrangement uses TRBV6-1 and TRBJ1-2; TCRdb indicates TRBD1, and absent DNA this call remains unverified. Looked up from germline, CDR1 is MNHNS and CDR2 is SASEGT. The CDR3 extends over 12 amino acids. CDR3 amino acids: CASSGNRVGYTF.

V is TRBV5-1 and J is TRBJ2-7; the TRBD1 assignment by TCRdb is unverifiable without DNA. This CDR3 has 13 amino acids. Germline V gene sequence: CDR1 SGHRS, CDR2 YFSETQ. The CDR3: CASSFGTAYEQYF.

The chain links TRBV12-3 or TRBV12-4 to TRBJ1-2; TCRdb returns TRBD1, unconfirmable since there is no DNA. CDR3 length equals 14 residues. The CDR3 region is CASSTGTGNYGYTF.

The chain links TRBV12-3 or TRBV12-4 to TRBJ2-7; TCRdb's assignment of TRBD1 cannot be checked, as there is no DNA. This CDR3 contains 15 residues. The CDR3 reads CASSLGTGIAYEQYF.

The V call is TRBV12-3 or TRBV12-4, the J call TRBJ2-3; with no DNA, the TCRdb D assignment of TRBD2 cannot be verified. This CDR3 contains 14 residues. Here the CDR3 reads CASSLPALAGMQYF.

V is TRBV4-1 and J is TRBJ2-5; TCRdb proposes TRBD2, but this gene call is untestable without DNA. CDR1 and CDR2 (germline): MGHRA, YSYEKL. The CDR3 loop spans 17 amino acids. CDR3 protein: CASSQVPLAGDGETQYF.

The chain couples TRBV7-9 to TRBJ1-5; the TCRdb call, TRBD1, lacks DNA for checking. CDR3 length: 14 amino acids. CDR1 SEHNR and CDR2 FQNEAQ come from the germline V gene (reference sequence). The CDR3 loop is CASSTSGQAQPQHF.

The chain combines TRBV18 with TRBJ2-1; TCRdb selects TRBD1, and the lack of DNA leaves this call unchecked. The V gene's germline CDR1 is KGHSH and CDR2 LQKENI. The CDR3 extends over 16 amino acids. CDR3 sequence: CASSNGAGSAYNEQFF.

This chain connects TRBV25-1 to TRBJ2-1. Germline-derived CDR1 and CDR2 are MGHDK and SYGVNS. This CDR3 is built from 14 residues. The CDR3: CASFDGSSYNEQFF.

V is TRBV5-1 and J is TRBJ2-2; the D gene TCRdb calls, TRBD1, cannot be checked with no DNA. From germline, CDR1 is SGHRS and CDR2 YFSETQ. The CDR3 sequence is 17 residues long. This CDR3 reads CASSSVRPLENTGELFF.

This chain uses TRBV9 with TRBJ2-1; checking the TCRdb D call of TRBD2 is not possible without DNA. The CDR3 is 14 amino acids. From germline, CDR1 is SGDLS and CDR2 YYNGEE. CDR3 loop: CASSVRTSSNEQFF.

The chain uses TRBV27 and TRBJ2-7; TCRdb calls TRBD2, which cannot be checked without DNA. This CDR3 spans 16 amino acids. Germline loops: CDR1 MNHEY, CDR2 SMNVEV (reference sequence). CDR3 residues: CASAGLRTREGYEQYF.

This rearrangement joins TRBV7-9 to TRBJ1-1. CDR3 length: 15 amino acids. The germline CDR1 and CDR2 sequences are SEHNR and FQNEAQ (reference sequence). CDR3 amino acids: CASSFSVGENTEAFF. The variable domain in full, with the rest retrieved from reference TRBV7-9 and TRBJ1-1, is DTGVSQNPRHKITKRGQNVTFRCDPISEHNRLYWYRQTLGQGPEFLTYFQNEAQLEKSRLLSDRFSAERPKGSFSTLEIQRTEQGDSAMYLCASSFSVGENTEAFFGQGTRLTVV.

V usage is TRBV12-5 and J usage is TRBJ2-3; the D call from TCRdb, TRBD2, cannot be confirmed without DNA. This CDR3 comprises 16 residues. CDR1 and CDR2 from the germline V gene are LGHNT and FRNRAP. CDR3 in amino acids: CASGLPSGRFTDTQYF.